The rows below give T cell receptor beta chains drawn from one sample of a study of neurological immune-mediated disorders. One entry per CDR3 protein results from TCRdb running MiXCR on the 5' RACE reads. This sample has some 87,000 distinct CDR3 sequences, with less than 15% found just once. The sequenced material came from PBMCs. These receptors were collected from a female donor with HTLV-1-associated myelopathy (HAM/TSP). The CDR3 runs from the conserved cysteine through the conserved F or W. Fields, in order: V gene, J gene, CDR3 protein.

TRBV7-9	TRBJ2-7	CASSSTGAYYEQYF
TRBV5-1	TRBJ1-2	CASSRDYYYGYTF
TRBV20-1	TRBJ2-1	CSAGQLAGPNEQFF
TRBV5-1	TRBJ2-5	CASSLEVKDTQYF
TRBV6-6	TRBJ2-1	CASSYRLTTYNEQFF
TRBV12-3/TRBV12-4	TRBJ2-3	CASRHGTTDTQYF
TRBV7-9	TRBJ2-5	CASSASGVETQYF
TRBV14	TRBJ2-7	CASSRRVWMAEQYF
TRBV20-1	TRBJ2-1	CSARVLAGNEQFF
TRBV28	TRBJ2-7	CASSLNGDEQYF
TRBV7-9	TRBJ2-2	CASSAIGGMISGELFF
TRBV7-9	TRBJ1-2	CASSFGGDYGYTF
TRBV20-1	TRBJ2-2	CSARDPRGGNTGELFF
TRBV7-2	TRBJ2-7	CASSLGGSPLEQYF
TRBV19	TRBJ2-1	CASIPAASGYNEQFF
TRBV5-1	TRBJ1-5	CASSLALLSPSNQPQHF
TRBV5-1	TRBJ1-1	CASSLTDSLNTEAFF
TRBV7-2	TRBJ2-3	CASSLGGTAGTDTQYF
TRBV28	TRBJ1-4	CASSRTANEKLFF
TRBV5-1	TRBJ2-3	CASSFTSGSTDTQYF
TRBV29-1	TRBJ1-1	CSVDHMGTEAFF
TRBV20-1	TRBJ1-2	CGTGGDDYTF
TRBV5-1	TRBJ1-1	CASAYDGGRNTEAFF
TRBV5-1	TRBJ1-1	CASRPAFQAIRNTEAFF
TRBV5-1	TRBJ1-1	CASSLDSAALAFF
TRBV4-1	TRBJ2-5	CASSQGGLGGETQYF
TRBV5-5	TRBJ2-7	CASSWGYSSGYEQYF
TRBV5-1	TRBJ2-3	CASSIDRGADTQYF
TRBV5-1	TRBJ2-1	CASSLESGSYNEQFF
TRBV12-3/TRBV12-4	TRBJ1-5	CASSRDRGNQPQHF
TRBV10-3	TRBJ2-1	CAIRQGYNEQFF
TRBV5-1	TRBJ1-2	CASRAEDIGYTF
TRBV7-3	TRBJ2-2	CASSPRGGTNTGELFF
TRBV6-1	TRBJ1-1	CASSPTDNTEAFF
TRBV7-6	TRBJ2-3	CASSSPPGQIRTDTQYF
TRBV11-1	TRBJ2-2	CASLGQNTGELFF
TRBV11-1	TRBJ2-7	CASSLEGSGNYEQYF
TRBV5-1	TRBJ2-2	CASSNGRGTGELFF
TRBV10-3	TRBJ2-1	CAIARTGNNEQFF
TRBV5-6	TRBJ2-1	CASSLGVSLIKEQFF
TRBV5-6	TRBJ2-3	CASSFLYTKDTQYF
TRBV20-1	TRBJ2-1	CSARDFGSGGVNEQFF
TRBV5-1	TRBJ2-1	CASSLAGGLSGEQFF
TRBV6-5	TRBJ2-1	CASRASGGPNEQFF
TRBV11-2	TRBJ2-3	CASSLGGQSYTQYF
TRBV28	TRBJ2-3	CASSLPTRQDTQYF
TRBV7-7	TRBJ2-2	CASSPRRGNTGELFF
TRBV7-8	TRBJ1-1	CASSFATGTANTEAFF
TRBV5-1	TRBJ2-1	CASSLVAGAWDEQFF
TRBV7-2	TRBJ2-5	CASSATVRQETQYF
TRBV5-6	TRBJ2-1	CASSFQRGYEQFF
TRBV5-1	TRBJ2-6	CASSLRDSGANVLTF
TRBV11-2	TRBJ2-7	CASSLDRVPEQYF
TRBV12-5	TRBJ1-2	CASSQGADGYTF
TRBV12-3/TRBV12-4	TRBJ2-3	CASRQRDTQYF
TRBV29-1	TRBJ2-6	CSARGQIGFSGANVLTF
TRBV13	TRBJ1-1	CASSFHSGGYSMNTETFF